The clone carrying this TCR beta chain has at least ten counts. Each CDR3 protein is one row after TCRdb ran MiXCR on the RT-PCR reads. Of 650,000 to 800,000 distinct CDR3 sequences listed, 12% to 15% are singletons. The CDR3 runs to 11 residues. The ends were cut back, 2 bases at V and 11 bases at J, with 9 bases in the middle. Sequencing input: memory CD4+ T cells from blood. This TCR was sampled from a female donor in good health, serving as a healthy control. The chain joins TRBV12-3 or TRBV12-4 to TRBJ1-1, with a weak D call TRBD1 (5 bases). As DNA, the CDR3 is TGTGCCAGCAGTTTATTGGGGGGGGCTTTCTTT. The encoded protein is CASSLLGGAFF.